One T cell receptor (beta chain) is described in this entry. Germline CDR1 and CDR2: SGHDT and YYEEEE. V shed 1 base and J shed 5 bases, with 15 bases lying between them. The CDR3 has 15 amino acids. The sample belongs to a study of CD8+CD57+ T cells in acquired aplastic anemia. Template material for TCR beta VDJ and CDR3 profiling consisted of genomic DNA. TCRdb passed the reads through MiXCR, listing each CDR3 protein once. The data hold approximately 200,000 distinct CDR3 sequences, with approximately 60% observed a single time. This sequence originates from a human donor in good health. The J gene is TRBJ2-5, the V gene TRBV5-6; TRBD1 might be the D (5 bases). Sequenced: sorted CD4+, CD8+, or CD8+CD57+ T cells (not recorded which) from PBMCs. CDR3 loop: CASSLTLGVQETQYF. The CDR3 DNA follows: TGTGCCAGCAGCTTGACCTTAGGGGTCCAGGAGACCCAGTACTTC.